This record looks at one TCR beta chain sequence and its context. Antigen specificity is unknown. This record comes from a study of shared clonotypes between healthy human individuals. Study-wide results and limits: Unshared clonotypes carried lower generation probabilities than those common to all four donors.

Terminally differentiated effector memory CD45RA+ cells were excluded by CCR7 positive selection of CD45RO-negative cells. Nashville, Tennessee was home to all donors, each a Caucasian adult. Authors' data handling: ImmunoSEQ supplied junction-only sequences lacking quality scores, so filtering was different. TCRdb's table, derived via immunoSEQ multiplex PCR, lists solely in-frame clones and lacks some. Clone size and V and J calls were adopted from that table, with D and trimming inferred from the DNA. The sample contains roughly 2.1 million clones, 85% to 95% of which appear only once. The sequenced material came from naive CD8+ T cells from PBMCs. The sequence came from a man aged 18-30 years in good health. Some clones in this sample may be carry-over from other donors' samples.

CDR3 DNA: TGCAGCGGTATCCTCGACTACGAGCAGTACTTC. This gives the protein CSGILDYEQYF. The chain recombines TRBV29-1 with TRBJ2-5, with D unclear. Judging by the DNA end, TRBJ2-7 fits better; the J call may be wrong. CDR3 size: 11 residues. CDR1 and CDR2 (germline): SQVTM, ANQGSEA.